Listed below are T cell receptor beta chains from one sample, sequenced in a study of PD-1 blockade in mismatch repair-deficient tumors. The table came from immunoSEQ multiplex PCR; TCRdb's copy has only in-frame clones and leaves some out. The sample consists of approximately 25,000 clones, about 83% of them appearing once. The source was peripheral blood, collected 12 weeks after starting pembrolizumab. Source of these receptors: an adult with mismatch repair-deficient cancer. Both conserved end residues are trimmed from each CDR3. Fields, in order: D gene, V gene, J gene, CDR3 protein. D genes are given only for firm matches.

>.|TRBV10-3|TRBJ2-5
AISEKMGETQY
>.|TRBV5-5|TRBJ2-7
ASSLYRVSSYEQY
>.|TRBV7-2|TRBJ2-2
ASSFAYTGELF
>.|TRBV2|TRBJ1-4
ASSAQGATNEKLF
>TRBD2|TRBV29-1|TRBJ2-1
SVQGGLAGSYNEQF
>TRBD2|TRBV28|TRBJ2-7
ASSSNLAGGVREQY
>.|TRBV19|TRBJ2-7
ASSTLTGPYEQY
>.|TRBV30|TRBJ2-7
AYQRGGYSYEQY
>.|TRBV5-1|TRBJ2-1
ASSRDYNEQF
>TRBD2|TRBV19|TRBJ2-3
ASSGGLAGVPHTDTQY
>.|TRBV4-1|TRBJ2-7
ASSQGTQAYEQY
>TRBD1|TRBV5-6|TRBJ1-2
ASSMTGGAVGYT
>.|TRBV18|TRBJ1-1
ASSPRGGGSNTEAF
>.|TRBV28|TRBJ1-2
ASSLRPQGDGYT
>.|TRBV19|TRBJ2-7
ASSISLSSYEQY
>TRBD1|TRBV27|TRBJ2-5
ASSSRQGAGETQY
>TRBD2|TRBV18|TRBJ2-1
ASSPLSSGGYNEQF
>TRBD2|TRBV10-1|TRBJ2-5
ASSESRAGGPETQY
>TRBD2|TRBV15|TRBJ2-7
ATSRDGLAGGYGTYEQY
>.|TRBV28|TRBJ2-7
ASKPPEGGYEQY
>.|TRBV6-5|TRBJ2-2
ASSYGGGWSGELF
>TRBD1|TRBV6-1|TRBJ2-7
ASSPSGTGAYEQY
>.|TRBV5-1|TRBJ2-1
ASSLGPGTGNYNEQF
>TRBD1|TRBV6-1|TRBJ2-6
ASSEGQSGANVLT
>.|TRBV28|TRBJ2-2
ASSVLITGELF
>.|TRBV19|TRBJ2-7
ASSIQGAYYEQY
>TRBD1|TRBV19|TRBJ2-3
ARRTGGGTDTQY
>TRBD2|TRBV6-6|TRBJ2-1
ASSKRLAGGPDEQF
>TRBD1|TRBV28|TRBJ1-5
ASSLTTGGLQPQH
>.|TRBV7-3|TRBJ2-5
ASRPPRAFGGLQETQY
>.|TRBV25-1|TRBJ2-1
ASSDLGGMYNEQF